The clone carrying this TCR beta chain was detected only a few times. In the naive CD8 group, cells lacked CD45RO and were positively selected for CCR7, so terminally differentiated effector memory CD45RA+ cells were left out. The sample is drawn from a study of shared clonotypes between healthy human individuals. Genomic DNA of every subset was divided equally among multiple immunoSEQ plates. This table comes from immunoSEQ multiplex PCR, and its TCRdb copy is limited to in-frame clones, with some not included. Of around 1,900,000 clones listed, around 93% are singletons. V was cut by 3 bases and J by 3 bases, with 2 bases left in between. CDR3 length: 11 residues. Germline V CDR1 and CDR2: WSHSY, SAAADI.

This sequence was found in a man aged 18-30 years in good health. Some clones in this sample may be carry-over from other donors' samples. The gene calls are TRBV10-2 and TRBJ1-1; no clear D gene. The specimen was naive CD8+ T cells from PBMCs. CDR3 residues: CASSDDTEAFF. CDR3 in DNA: TGCGCCAGCAGTGACGACACTGAAGCTTTCTTT.